This TCR beta chain is drawn from a study of beta chain features in type 1 diabetes. Study at large: All samples yielded 100 million to 140 million examined sorted cells.

Concerning this clone itself: The antigen is undetermined.

V was clipped by 8 bases and J by 0 bases; unmatched bases: 7. The CDR3 runs 14 residues. The germline V gene has CDR1 GTSNPN and CDR2 SVGIG (reference sequence). TCRB transcripts that were expressed got sequenced, as all of the isolated RNA had been reverse transcribed. Sequencing used immunoSEQ multiplex PCR; TCRdb keeps in-frame clones, though not all of them. The sample has approximately 470,000 clones; over 25% are singletons. Purity exceeding 95% was reached by all sorted populations. General observations from the study: There were fewer insertions and more deletions at the VDJ junctions of type 1 diabetes patients. Across patients, naive, central memory and Treg TCRB repertoires exhibited apparently greater similarity than was observed across healthy donors.

The source is a man aged 18 to 29 in good health. V and J are TRBV30 and TRBJ1-3; 7 nucleotides align to TRBD1. The source material was naive CD4+ T cells from blood. CDR3: CAVGQLRSGNTIYF. Written as DNA, the CDR3 is TGTGCCGTGGGACAGCTACGCTCTGGAAACACCATATATTTT.